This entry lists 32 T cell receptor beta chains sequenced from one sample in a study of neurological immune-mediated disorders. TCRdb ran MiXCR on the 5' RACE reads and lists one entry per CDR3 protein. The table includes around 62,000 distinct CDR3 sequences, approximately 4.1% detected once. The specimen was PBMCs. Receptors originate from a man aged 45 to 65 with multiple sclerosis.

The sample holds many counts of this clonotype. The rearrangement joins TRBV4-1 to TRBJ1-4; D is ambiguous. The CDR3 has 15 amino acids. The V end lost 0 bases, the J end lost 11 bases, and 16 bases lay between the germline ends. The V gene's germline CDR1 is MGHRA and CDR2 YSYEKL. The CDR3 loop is CASSQDFPGVRKLFF. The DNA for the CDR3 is TGCGCCAGCAGCCAAGATTTTCCCGGGGTGAGGAAACTGTTTTTT.

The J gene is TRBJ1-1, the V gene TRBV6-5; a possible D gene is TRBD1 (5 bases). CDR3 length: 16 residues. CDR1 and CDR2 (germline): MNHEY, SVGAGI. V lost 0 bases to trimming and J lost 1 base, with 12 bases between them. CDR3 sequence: CASSYSSSGRNTEAFF. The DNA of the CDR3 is TGTGCCAGCAGTTACTCTTCCTCAGGGCGGAACACTGAAGCTTTCTTT.

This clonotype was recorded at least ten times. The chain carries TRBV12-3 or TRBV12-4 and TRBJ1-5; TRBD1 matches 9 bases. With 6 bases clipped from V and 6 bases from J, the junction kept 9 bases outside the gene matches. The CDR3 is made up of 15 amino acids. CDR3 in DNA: TGTGCCAGCAGAAGGACAGGGGAGCTGGGTCAGCCCCAGCATTTT. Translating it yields CASRRTGELGQPQHF.

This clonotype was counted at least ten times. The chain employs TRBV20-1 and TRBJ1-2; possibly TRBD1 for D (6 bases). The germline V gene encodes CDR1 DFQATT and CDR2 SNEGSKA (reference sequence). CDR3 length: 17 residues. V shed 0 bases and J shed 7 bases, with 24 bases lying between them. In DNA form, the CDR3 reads TGCAGTGCTAGAGATTATTCTCCGGGACAATCCTCTGGTGGCTACACCTTC. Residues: CSARDYSPGQSSGGYTF.

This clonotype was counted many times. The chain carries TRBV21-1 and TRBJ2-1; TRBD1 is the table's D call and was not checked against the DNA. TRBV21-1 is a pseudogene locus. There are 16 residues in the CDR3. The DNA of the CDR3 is TGTGCCAGCAGCAAAGGTAAAGGGACAGGCGACAATGAGCAGTTCTTC. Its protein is CASSKGKGTGDNEQFF.

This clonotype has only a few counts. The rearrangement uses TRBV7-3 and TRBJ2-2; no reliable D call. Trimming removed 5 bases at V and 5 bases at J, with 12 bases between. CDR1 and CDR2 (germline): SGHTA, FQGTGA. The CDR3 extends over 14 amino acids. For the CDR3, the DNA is TGTGCCAGCAGCCCCAACCTTGATACCGGGGAGCTGTTTTTT. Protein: CASSPNLDTGELFF.

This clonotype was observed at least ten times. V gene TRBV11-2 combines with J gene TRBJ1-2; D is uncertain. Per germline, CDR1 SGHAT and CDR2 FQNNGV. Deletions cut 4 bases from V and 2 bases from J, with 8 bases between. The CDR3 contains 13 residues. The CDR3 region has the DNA TGTGCCAGCAGCTCGAACGTCAACTATGGCTACACCTTC. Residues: CASSSNVNYGYTF.

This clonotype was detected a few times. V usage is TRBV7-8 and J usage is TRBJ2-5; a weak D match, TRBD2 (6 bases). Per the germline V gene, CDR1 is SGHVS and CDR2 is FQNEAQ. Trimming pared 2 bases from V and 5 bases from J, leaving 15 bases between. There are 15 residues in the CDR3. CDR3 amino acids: CASSLYGGFRETQYF. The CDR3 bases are TGTGCCAGCAGCTTATACGGAGGGTTCCGTGAGACCCAGTACTTC.

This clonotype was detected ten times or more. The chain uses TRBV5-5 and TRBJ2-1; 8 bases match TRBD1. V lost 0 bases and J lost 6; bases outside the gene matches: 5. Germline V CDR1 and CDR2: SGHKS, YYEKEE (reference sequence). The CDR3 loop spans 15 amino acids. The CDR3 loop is CASSLEAGGLNEQFF. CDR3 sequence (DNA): TGTGCCAGCAGCTTGGAGGCAGGGGGCCTCAATGAGCAGTTCTTC.

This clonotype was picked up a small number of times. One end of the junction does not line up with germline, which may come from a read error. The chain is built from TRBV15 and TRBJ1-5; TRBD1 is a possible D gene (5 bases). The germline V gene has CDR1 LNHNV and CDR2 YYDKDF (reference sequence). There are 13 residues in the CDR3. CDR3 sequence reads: CATSGTENQPQNF. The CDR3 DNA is TGTGCCACCTCTGGGACTGAGAATCAGCCCCAGAATTTT.

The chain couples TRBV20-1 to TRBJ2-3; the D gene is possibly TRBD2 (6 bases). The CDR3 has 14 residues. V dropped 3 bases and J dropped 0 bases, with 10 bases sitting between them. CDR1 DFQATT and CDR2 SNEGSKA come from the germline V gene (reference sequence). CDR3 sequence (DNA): TGCAGTGCTAGGGACTACATTAGCACAGATACGCAGTATTTT. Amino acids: CSARDYISTDTQYF.

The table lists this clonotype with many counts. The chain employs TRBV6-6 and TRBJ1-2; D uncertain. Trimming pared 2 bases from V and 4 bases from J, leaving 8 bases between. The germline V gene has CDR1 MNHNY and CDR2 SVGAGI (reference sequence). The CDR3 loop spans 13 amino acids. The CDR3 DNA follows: TGTGCCAGCAGTTACCCGGAATCCTATGGCTACACCTTC. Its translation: CASSYPESYGYTF.

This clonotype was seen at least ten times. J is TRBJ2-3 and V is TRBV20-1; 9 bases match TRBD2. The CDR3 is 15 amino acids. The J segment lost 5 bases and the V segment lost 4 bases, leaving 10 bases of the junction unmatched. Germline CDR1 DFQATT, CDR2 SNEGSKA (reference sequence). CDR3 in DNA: TGCAGTGCTACGCTAGGCGGGGGGGCGCGAGATACGCAGTATTTT. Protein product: CSATLGGGARDTQYF.

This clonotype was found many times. DNA for the CDR3: TGCAGTATTTTACGGGGGGCTAGCAATCAGCCCCAGCATTTT. This translates into CSILRGASNQPQHF. V usage is TRBV20-1 and J usage is TRBJ1-5, with a tentative D call TRBD1 (6 bases). Germline lookup yields CDR1 DFQATT and CDR2 SNEGSKA (reference sequence). The V gene lost 8 bases and the J gene lost 0 bases, with 14 bases spanning the gap. The CDR3 loop spans 14 amino acids.

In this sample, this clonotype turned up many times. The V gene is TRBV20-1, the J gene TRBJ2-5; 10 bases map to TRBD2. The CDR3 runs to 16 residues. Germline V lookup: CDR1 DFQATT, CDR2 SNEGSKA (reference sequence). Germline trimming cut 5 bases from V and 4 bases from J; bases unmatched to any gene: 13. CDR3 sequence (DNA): TGCAGTGCTCGCCCCCGGCAGCGGGGGGGCCTAGAGACCCAGTACTTC. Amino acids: CSARPRQRGGLETQYF.

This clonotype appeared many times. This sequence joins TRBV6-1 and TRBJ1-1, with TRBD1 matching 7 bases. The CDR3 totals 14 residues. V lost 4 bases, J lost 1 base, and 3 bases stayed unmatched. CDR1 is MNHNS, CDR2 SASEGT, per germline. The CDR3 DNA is TGTGCCAGCAGTGGCCGGGACAGGAACACTGAAGCTTTCTTT. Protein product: CASSGRDRNTEAFF.

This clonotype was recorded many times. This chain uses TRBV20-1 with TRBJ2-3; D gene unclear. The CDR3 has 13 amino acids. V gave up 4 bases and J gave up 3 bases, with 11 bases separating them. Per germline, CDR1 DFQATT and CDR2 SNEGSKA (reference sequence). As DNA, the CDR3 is TGCAGTGCTATGACGGGTGGGACAGATACGCAGTATTTT. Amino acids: CSAMTGGTDTQYF.

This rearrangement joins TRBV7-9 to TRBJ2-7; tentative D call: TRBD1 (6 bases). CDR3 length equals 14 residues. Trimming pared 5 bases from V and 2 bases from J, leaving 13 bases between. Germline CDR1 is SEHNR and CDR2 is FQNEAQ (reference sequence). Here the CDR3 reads CASSPMGQPYEQYF. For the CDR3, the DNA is TGTGCCAGCAGCCCGATGGGACAACCCTACGAGCAGTACTTC.

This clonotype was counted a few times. CDR3: CASSLAGPRGPQNTEAFF. In DNA, the CDR3 is TGCGCCAGCAGCTTGGCCGGTCCCAGGGGCCCCCAGAACACTGAAGCTTTCTTT. V gene TRBV5-1 combines with J gene TRBJ1-1; D may be TRBD1 (6 bases). Germline CDR1 reads SGHRS; CDR2 reads YFSETQ. V gave up 0 bases and J gave up 1 base, with 19 bases separating them. This CDR3 is built from 18 residues.

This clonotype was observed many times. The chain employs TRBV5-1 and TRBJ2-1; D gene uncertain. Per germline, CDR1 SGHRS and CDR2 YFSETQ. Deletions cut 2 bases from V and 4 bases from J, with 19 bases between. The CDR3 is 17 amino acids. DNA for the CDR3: TGCGCCAGCAGCTTTTTCAGGACCACGTCAGCATACAATGAGCAGTTCTTC. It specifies CASSFFRTTSAYNEQFF.

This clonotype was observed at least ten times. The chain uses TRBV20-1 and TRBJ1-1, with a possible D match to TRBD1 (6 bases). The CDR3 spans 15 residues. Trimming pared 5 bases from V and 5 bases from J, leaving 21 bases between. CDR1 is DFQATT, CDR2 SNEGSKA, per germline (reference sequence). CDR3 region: CSAQRGAQRRTEAFF. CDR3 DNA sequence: TGCAGTGCTCAGAGGGGGGCTCAGAGAAGAACTGAAGCTTTCTTT.

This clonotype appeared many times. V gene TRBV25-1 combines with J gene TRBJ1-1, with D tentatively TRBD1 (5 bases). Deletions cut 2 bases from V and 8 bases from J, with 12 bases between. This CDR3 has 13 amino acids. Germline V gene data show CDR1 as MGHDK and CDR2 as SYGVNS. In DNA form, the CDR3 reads TGTGCCAGCAGTGAACTAGACAGTTTAGAAGCTTTCTTT. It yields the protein CASSELDSLEAFF.

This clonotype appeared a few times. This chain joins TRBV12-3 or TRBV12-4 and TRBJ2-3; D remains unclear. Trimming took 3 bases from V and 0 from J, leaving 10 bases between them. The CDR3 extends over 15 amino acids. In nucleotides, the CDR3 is TGTGCCAGCAGTTTTTTGGGGTTTAGCACAGATACGCAGTATTTT. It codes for CASSFLGFSTDTQYF.

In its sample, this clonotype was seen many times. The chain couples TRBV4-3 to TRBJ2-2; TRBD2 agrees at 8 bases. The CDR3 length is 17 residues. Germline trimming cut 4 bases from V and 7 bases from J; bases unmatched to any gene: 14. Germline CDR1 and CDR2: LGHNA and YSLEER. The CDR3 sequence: CASSPRTGGGLGGELFF. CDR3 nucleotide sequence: TGCGCCAGCAGCCCAAGAACCGGGGGGGGCCTCGGCGGGGAGCTGTTTTTT.

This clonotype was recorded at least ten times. CDR3 amino acids: CASSFQTGNNQPQHF. The CDR3 coding sequence is TGTGCCAGCAGTTTCCAGACAGGGAACAATCAGCCCCAGCATTTT. The J gene is TRBJ1-5, the V gene TRBV28, with TRBD1 matching 7 bases. The CDR3 runs 15 residues. V dropped 3 bases and J dropped 3; count of bases not matched to a gene: 5. CDR1 MDHEN and CDR2 SYDVKM come from the germline V gene.

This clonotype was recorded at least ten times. CDR3 coding DNA: TGCAGCGTTGAGCAGGGATTTGGGAACACCGGGGAGCTGTTTTTT. This codes for CSVEQGFGNTGELFF. The gene calls are TRBV29-1 and TRBJ2-2; D possibly corresponds to TRBD1 (5 bases). V was trimmed by 3 bases and J by 1 base, leaving 12 bases between them. The length of the CDR3 is 15 residues. CDR1 is SQVTM and CDR2 is ANQGSEA in the germline V gene.

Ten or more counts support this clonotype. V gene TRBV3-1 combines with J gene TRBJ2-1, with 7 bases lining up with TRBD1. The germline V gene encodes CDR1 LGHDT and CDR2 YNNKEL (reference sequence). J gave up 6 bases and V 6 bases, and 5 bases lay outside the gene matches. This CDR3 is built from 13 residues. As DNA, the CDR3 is TGTGCCAGCAGTTGGACAGGAGGCAATGAGCAGTTCTTC. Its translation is CASSWTGGNEQFF.

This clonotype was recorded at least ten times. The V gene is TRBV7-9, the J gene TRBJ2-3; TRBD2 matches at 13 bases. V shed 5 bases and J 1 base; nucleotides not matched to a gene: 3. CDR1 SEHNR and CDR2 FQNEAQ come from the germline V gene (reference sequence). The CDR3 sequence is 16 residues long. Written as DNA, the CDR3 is TGTGCCAGCAGCCCGGGGACTAGCGGGGGCACAGATACGCAGTATTTT. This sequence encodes CASSPGTSGGTDTQYF. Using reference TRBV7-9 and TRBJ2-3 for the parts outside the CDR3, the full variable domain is DTGVSQNPRHKITKRGQNVTFRCDPISEHNRLYWYRQTLGQGPEFLTYFQNEAQLEKSRLLSDRFSAERPKGSFSTLEIQRTEQGDSAMYLCASSPGTSGGTDTQYFGPGTRLTVL.

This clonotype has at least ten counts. CDR3: CASSSVVRGDTQYF. CDR3 DNA sequence: TGCGCCAGCAGCTCGGTGGTCCGAGGAGATACGCAGTATTTT. The chain links TRBV5-1 to TRBJ2-3, with D uncertain. Per germline, CDR1 SGHRS and CDR2 YFSETQ. V gave up 3 bases and J gave up 5 bases, with 13 bases separating them. This CDR3 is built from 14 residues.

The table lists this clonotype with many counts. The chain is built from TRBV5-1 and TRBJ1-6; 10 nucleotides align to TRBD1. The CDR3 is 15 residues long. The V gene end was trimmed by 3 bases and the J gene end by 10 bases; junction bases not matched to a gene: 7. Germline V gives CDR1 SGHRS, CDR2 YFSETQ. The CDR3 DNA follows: TGCGCCAGCAGCTCGGGGACAGGGGTTCGCTCACCCCTCCACTTT. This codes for CASSSGTGVRSPLHF.

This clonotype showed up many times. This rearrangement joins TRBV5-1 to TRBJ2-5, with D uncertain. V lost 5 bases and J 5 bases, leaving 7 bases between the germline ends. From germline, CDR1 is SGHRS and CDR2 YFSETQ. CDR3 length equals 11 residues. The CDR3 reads CASRITETQYF. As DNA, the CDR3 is TGCGCCAGCAGGATTACGGAGACCCAGTACTTC.

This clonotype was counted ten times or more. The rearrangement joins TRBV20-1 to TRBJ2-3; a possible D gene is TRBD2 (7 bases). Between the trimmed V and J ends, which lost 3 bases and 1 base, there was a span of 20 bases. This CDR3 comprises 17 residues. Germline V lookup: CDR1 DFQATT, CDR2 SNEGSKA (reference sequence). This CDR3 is CSARIRGRGPRTDTQYF. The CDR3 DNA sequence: TGCAGTGCTAGGATTCGCGGGCGGGGGCCCCGCACAGATACGCAGTATTTT.